Below are 7 T cell receptor beta chains sequenced from a single sample in a study of CD8 T cells in ankylosing spondylitis. TCRdb reprocessed the 5' RACE reads via MiXCR and lists one record per CDR3 protein. The data contain some 220,000 distinct CDR3 sequences, more than 9% of them seen just once; the ten biggest clones take up around 2.6%. The sample consisted of blood, either unsorted or a sorted T cell fraction (not recorded which). Receptors originate from a male donor with ankylosing spondylitis or in good health (not recorded which).

This clonotype was observed a handful of times. The V and J genes are TRBV3-1 and TRBJ1-6; tentative D call: TRBD1 (5 bases). V was pared by 6 bases and J by 9 bases, with 9 bases between. Per the germline V gene, CDR1 is LGHDT and CDR2 is YNNKEL (reference sequence). CDR3 length: 12 residues. Here the CDR3 reads CASRAGGSPLHF. For the CDR3, the DNA is TGTGCCAGCAGGGCCGGGGGTTCACCCCTCCACTTT.

This clonotype was seen many times. The rearrangement uses TRBV5-6 and TRBJ1-2; D not certain. The CDR3 loop spans 14 amino acids. From germline, CDR1 is SGHDT and CDR2 YYEEEE. V was shortened by 5 bases and J by 8 bases, with 19 bases between the two germline ends. CDR3 in DNA: TGTGCCAGCAGGTCCCCCATCGGGGTCAGAGGCTACACCTTC. Amino acids: CASRSPIGVRGYTF.

This clonotype turned up a few times. The chain is built from TRBV19 and TRBJ2-1; D gene uncertain. V was shortened by 4 bases and J by 8 bases, with 9 bases between the two germline ends. The CDR3 has 12 residues. The germline CDR1 and CDR2 sequences are LNHDA and SQIVND (reference sequence). The CDR3 DNA reads as TGTGCCAGTAGTAAGTGGGTTCATGAGCAGTTCTTC. Translation: CASSKWVHEQFF. The entire variable domain, with the rest obtained from reference TRBV19 and TRBJ2-1, is as follows: DGGITQSPKYLFRKEGQNVTLSCEQNLNHDAMYWYRQDPGQGLRLIYYSQIVNDFQKGDIAEGYSVSREKKESFPLTVTSAQKNPTAFYLCASSKWVHEQFFGPGTRLTVL.

This clonotype was recorded many times. V gene TRBV3-1 combines with J gene TRBJ1-4; a possible D gene is TRBD1 (6 bases). The CDR3 has 17 residues. V was clipped by 1 base and J by 5 bases, with 17 bases between them. Germline V gene data show CDR1 as LGHDT and CDR2 as YNNKEL (reference sequence). In nucleotides, the CDR3 is TGTGCCAGCAGCCAAGGTCGATCGGGGGGGCGGAATGAAAAACTGTTTTTT. Its protein product is CASSQGRSGGRNEKLFF.

In this sample, this clonotype turned up many times. The chain combines TRBV20-1 with TRBJ2-7, with 7 positions matching TRBD1. The V gene's germline CDR1 is DFQATT and CDR2 SNEGSKA (reference sequence). Germline trimming cut 6 bases from V and 5 bases from J; bases unmatched to any gene: 10. The CDR3 sequence is 13 residues long. CDR3 DNA sequence: TGCAGTGCCAGAAAGGAGACAGGGAACGAGCAGTACTTC. It specifies CSARKETGNEQYF.

At least ten counts were recorded for this clonotype. The V gene is TRBV15, the J gene TRBJ1-5; 7 bases are shared with TRBD1. Germline V gives CDR1 LNHNV, CDR2 YYDKDF (reference sequence). The J segment lost 7 bases and the V segment lost 4 bases, leaving 7 bases of the junction unmatched. This CDR3 spans 14 amino acids. CDR3: CATSIDRAGQPQHF. In nucleotides, the CDR3 is TGTGCCACCAGCATCGACAGGGCCGGGCAGCCCCAGCATTTT.

This clonotype occurred many times. The CDR3: CSATPPGSGYEQYF. The CDR3 DNA sequence: TGCAGTGCTACCCCTCCGGGGTCCGGCTACGAGCAGTACTTC. V gene TRBV20-1 combines with J gene TRBJ2-7; D possibly corresponds to TRBD2 (5 bases). Between the trimmed V and J ends, which lost 4 bases and 3 bases, there was a span of 16 bases. CDR1 and CDR2 from the germline V gene are DFQATT and SNEGSKA (reference sequence). CDR3 size: 14 residues.